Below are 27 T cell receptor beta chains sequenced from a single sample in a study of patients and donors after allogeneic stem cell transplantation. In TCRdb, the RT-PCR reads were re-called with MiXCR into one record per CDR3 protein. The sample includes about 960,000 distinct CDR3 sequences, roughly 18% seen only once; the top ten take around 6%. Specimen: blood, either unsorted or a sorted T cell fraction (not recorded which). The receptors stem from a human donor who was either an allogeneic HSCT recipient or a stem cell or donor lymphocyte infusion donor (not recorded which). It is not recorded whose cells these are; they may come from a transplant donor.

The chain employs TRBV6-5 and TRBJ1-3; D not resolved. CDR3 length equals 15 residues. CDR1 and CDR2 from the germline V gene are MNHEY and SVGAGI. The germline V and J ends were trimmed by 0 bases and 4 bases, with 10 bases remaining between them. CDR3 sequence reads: CASSYSVSAGNTIYF. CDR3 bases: TGTGCCAGCAGTTACTCTGTATCGGCCGGAAACACCATATATTTT.

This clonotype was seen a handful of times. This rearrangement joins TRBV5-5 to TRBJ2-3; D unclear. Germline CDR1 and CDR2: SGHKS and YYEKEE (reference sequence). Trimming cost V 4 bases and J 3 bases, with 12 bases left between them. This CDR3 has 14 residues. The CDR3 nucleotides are TGTGCCAGCAGCCCTCGGACCTTGACAGATACGCAGTATTTT. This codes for CASSPRTLTDTQYF.

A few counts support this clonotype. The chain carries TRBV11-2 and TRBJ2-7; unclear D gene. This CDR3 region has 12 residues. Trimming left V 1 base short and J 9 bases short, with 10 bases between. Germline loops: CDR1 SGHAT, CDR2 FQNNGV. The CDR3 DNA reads TGTGCCAGCAGCTTAGCTTCCGGTGCGCAGTACTTC. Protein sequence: CASSLASGAQYF.

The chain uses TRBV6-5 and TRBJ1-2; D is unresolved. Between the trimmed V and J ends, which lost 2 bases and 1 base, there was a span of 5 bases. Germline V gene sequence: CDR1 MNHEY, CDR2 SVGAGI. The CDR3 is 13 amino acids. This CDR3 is CASSYVLNYGYTF. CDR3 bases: TGTGCCAGCAGTTACGTACTTAACTATGGCTACACCTTC.

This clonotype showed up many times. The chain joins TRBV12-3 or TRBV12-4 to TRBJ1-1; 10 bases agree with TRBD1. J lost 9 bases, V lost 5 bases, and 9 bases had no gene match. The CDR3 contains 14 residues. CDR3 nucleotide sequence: TGTGCCAGCAGTCTCCGGGACAGGGGTAAAAAAGCTTTCTTT. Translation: CASSLRDRGKKAFF.

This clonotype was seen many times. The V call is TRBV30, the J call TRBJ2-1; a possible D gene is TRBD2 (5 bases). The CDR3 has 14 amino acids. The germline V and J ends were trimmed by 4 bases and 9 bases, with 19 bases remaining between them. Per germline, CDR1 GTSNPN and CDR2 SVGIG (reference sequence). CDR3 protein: CAWTLGGFYSEQFF. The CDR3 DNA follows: TGTGCCTGGACCCTTGGCGGGTTTTATAGTGAGCAGTTCTTC. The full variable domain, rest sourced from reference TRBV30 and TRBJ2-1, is SQTIHQWPATLVQPVGSPLSLECTVEGTSNPNLYWYRQAAGRGLQLLFYSVGIGQISSEVPQNLSASRPQDRQFILSSKKLLLSDSGFYLCAWTLGGFYSEQFFGPGTRLTVL.

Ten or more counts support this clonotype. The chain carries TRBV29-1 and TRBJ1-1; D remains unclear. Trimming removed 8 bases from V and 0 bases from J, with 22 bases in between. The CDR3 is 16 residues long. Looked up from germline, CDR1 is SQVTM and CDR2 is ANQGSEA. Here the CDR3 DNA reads TGCAGCACGCTCGGGGATCAGGTTAGCATGAACACTGAAGCTTTCTTT. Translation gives CSTLGDQVSMNTEAFF.

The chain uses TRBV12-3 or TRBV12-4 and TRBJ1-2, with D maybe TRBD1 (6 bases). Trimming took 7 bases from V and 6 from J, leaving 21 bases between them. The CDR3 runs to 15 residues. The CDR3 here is CASTVAGAERHGYTF. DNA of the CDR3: TGTGCCAGCACCGTGGCGGGGGCCGAGAGACATGGCTACACCTTC.

The CDR3 DNA is TGCGCCAGCAGCTTGGCTGAGACAGGGGGCGTCTATGGCTACACCTTC. Its protein product is CASSLAETGGVYGYTF. The genes are TRBV5-1 and TRBJ1-2; 10 bases line up with TRBD1. With 0 bases clipped from V and 4 bases from J, the junction kept 6 bases outside the gene matches. Per germline, CDR1 SGHRS and CDR2 YFSETQ. This CDR3 is built from 16 residues.

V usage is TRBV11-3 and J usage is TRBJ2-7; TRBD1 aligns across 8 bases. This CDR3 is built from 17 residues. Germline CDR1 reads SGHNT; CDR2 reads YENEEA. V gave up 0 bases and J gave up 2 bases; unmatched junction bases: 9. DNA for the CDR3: TGTGCCAGCAGCTTAGACTCCCTTCGGACAGGGCCCTACGAGCAGTACTTC. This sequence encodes CASSLDSLRTGPYEQYF.

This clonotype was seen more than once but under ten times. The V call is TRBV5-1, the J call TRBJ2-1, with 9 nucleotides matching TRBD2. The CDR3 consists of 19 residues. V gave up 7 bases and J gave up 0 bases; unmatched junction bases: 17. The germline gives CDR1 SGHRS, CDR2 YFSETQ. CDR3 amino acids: CASGMPTSGSTSSYNEQFF. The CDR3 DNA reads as TGCGCCAGCGGAATGCCAACTAGCGGGTCAACCAGCTCCTACAATGAGCAGTTCTTC.

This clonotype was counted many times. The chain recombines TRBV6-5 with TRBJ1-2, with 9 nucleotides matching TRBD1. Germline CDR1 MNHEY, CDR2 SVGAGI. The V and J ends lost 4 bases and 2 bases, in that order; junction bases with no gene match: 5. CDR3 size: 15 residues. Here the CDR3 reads CASSSPGTGNYGYTF. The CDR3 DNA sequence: TGTGCCAGCAGTTCCCCGGGGACAGGGAACTATGGCTACACCTTC.

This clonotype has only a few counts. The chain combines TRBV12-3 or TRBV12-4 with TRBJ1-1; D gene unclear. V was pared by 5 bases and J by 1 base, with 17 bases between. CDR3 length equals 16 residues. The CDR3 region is CASSPIDAVGNTEAFF. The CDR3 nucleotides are TGTGCCAGCAGTCCAATTGACGCGGTAGGGAACACTGAAGCTTTCTTT.

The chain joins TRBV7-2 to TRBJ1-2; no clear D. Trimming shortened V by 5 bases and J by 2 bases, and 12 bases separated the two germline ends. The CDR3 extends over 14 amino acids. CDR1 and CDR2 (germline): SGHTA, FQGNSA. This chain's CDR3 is CASSPDGFNYGYTF. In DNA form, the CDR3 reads TGTGCCAGCAGCCCGGACGGCTTCAACTATGGCTACACCTTC.

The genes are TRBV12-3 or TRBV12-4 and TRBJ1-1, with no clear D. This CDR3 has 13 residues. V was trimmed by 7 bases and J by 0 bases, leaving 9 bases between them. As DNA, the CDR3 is TGTGCCAGCACGGAGGAAATGAACACTGAAGCTTTCTTT. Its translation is CASTEEMNTEAFF.

Here the CDR3 DNA reads TGTGCCACCAGCAGAGACCAGACAGACGAGCAGTACTTC. As protein: CATSRDQTDEQYF. J is TRBJ2-7 and V is TRBV15; weak D call: TRBD1 (5 bases). Trimming removed 0 bases at V and 5 bases at J, with 8 bases between. Germline CDR1 LNHNV, CDR2 YYDKDF (reference sequence). This CDR3 has 13 residues.

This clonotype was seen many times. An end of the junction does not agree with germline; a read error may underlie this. Written as DNA, the CDR3 is TGTGCCAGCTCTAGCGGGAGCACAGATACGCAGTATTTT. This codes for CASSSGSTDTQYF. This rearrangement joins TRBV5-1 to TRBJ2-3; 8 bases fit TRBD2. Germline V CDR1 and CDR2: SGHRS, YFSETQ. The CDR3 spans 13 residues.

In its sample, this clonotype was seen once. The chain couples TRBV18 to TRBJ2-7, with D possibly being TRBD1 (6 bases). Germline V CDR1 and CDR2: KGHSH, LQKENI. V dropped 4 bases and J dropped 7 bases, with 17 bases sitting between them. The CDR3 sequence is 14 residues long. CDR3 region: CASSHGQPRGEQYF. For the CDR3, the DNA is TGTGCCAGCTCACACGGACAGCCCCGTGGGGAGCAGTACTTC.

The CDR3 nucleotides read TGTGCCAGCAGCTTGTTGAAGGAGGGCTACACCTTC. Its protein product is CASSLLKEGYTF. The chain carries TRBV5-6 and TRBJ1-2; D is unclear. The V gene's germline CDR1 is SGHDT and CDR2 YYEEEE. V dropped 1 base and J dropped 8 bases, with 9 bases sitting between them. The CDR3 contains 12 residues.

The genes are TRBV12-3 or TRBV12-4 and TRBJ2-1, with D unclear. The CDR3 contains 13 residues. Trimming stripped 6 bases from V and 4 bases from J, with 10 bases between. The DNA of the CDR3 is TGTGCCAGCAGACTCGGGCCTTACAATGAGCAGTTCTTC. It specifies CASRLGPYNEQFF.

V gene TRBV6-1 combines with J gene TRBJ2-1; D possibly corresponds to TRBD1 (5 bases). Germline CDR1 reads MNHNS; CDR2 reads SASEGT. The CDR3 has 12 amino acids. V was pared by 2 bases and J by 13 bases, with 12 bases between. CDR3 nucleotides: TGTGCCAGCAGTGAATGGAGACAGAGACAGTTCTTC. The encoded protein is CASSEWRQRQFF.

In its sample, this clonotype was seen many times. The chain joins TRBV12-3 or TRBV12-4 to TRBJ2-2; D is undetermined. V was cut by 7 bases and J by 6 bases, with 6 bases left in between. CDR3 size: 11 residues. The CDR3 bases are TGTGCCAGCACCCGCGCCGGGGAGCTGTTTTTT. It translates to CASTRAGELFF.

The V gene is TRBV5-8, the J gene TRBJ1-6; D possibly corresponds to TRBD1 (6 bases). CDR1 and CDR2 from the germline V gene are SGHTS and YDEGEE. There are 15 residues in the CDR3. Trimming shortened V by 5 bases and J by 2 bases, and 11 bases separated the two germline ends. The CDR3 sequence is CASSSQGTYNSPLHF. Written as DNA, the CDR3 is TGTGCCAGCAGTTCACAGGGTACCTATAATTCACCCCTCCACTTT.

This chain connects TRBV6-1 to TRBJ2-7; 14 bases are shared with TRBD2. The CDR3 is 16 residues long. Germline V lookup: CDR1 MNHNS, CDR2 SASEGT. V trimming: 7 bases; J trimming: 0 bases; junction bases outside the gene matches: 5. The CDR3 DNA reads TGTGCCAGCAAAGCCGGGACTAGCGGGAGCTCCTACGAGCAGTACTTC. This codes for CASKAGTSGSSYEQYF.

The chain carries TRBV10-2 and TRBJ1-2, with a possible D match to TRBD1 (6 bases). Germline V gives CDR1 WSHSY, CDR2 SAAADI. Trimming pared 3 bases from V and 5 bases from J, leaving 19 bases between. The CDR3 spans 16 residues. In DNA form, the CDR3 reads TGCGCCAGCAGTGATTACCTGGCAGGGGCTCTTTATGGCTACACCTTC. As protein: CASSDYLAGALYGYTF.

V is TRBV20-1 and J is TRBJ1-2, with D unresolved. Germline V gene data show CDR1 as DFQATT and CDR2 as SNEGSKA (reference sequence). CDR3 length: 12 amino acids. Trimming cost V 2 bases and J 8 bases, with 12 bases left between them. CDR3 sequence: CSARNSLGGYTF. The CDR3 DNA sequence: TGCAGTGCTAGAAATTCGCTGGGGGGCTACACCTTC.

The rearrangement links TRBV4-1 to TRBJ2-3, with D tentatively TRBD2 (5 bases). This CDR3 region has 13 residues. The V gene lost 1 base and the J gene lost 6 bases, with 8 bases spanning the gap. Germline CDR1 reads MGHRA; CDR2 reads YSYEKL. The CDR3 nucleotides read TGCGCCAGCAGCCAAGTGTTAGCGGATACGCAGTATTTT. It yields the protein CASSQVLADTQYF.